This T cell receptor (beta chain) stems from a study of tumor and adjacent non-tumor tissue in lung cancer. Background on the study: Histology: around twelve adenocarcinoma, a couple of squamous cell carcinoma, 1 small cell lung cancer. Points from the study as a whole: Significantly higher TCR diversity was found in tumor than normal lung.

The CDR3 loop spans 16 amino acids. The trim removed 9 bases at V and 4 bases at J, leaving 10 bases unmatched. Comments on this clonotype: The antigen is unknown. Given the absence of the conserved phenylalanine or tryptophan at the CDR3 end, a read error is likely.

The library came from three nested PCR rounds adapted from ARM-PCR protocols. TCRdb used MiXCR to reprocess the multiplex PCR reads, holding one entry per CDR3 protein. Among about 93,000 distinct CDR3 sequences, roughly 66% were seen once, and the ten largest hold approximately 20%. RNA was extracted from bulk tissue without any cell sorting. Between August and November 2014, newly diagnosed, chemotherapy-naive lung cancer patients underwent thoracic surgery in China. The clonotype originates from a man aged 60 to 69 with non-small cell lung cancer. The sequenced material came from lung tumor tissue. The genes are TRBV12-3 or TRBV12-4 and TRBJ2-1; TRBD2 matches at 12 bases. The CDR3 sequence is CARGLAGRRRYNEQFS. The DNA of the CDR3 is TGTGCCAGAGGACTAGCGGGGAGGCGGCGATACAATGAGCAGTTCTCC.